Listed below are T cell receptor beta chains from one sample, sequenced in a study of human T cells and chemical hapten exposure. One entry per CDR3 protein results from TCRdb running MiXCR on the RACE reads. This table has about 260,000 distinct CDR3 sequences, 7% to 10% appearing once. The sample was whole blood, taken in connection with sensitization to the hapten diphenylcyclopropenone (DPC). The receptors derive from a middle-aged woman with alopecia areata. Some clones in this sample may be carry-over from other donors' samples. CDR3s include the opening cysteine and the closing phenylalanine or tryptophan. D genes are given only for firm matches.

. | TRBV6-5 | CASSYSYNQPQHF
. | TRBV14 | CTSSRLGGISTDTQYF
TRBD1 | TRBV27 | CASKPGGADGYTF
. | TRBV7-2 | CASSLVADTGELFF
. | TRBV7-9 | CASSVDMSGVDTQYF
. | TRBV5-1 | CASTWDFQETQYF
. | TRBV20-1 | CSAENPGGYHEQYF
. | TRBV29-1 | CSVGFGPSSYNEQFF
TRBD1 | TRBV6-5 | CASRASRDRFNEQFF
TRBD1 | TRBV28 | CASSRGQGALETQYF
TRBD1 | TRBV5-1 | CASSSTTGGGKNIQYF
. | TRBV6-1 | CASREAGRTDTQYF
TRBD2 | TRBV5-1 | CASRLAGVAETQYF
. | TRBV6-5 | CASSYSFGYEQYF
TRBD2 | TRBV6-5 | CASSSPGTSGRYEQYF
. | TRBV7-6 | CASSRGSNQPQHF
TRBD2 | TRBV10-3 | CAISELTSGAVETQYF
. | TRBV28 | CASSMTVNEQFF
TRBD2 | TRBV27 | CASSLLAGDRETQYF
. | TRBV5-5 | CASSLETEQYF
TRBD1 | TRBV2 | CASSGDSNSPLHF
TRBD1 | TRBV9 | CASSVLATGGQNIQYF
. | TRBV7-2 | CASSPVRTRTYEQYF
. | TRBV6-5 | CASSSYSISNNSPLHF
TRBD1 | TRBV7-2 | CASSLGIRDRGSPLHF
. | TRBV28 | CASPPQTFPPQPQHF
. | TRBV14 | CASSRKLDSFSEKLFF
TRBD1 | TRBV4-3 | CASSQAGGFTEAFF